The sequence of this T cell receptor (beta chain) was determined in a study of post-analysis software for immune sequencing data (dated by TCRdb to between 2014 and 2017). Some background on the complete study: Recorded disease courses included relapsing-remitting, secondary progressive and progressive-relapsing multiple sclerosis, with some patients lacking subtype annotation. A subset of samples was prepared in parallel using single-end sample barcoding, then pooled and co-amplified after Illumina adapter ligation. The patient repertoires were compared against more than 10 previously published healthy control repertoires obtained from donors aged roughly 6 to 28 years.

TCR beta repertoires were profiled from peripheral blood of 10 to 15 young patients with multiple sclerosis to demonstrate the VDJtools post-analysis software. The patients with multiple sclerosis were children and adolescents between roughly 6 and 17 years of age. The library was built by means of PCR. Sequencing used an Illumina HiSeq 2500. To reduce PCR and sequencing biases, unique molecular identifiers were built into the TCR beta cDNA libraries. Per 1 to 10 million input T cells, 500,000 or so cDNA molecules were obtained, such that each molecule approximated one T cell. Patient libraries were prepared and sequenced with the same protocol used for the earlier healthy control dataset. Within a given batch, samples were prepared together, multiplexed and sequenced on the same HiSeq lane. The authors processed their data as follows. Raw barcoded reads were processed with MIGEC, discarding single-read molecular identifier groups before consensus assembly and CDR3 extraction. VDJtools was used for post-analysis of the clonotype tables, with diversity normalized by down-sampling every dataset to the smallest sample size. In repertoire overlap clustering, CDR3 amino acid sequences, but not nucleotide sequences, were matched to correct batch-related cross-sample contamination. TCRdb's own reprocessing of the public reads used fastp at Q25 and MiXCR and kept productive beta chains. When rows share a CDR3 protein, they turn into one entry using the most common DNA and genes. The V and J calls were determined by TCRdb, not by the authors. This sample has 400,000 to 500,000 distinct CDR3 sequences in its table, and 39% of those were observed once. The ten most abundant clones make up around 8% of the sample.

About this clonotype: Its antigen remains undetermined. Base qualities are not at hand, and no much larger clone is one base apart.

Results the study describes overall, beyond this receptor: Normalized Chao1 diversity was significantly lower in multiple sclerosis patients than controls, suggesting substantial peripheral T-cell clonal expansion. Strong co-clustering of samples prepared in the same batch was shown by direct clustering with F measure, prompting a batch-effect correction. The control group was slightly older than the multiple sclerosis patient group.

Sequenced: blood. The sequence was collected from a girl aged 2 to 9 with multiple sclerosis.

The DNA is TGCGCCAGCAGCCAGGGACTAGCGGGGGGTCGGGAGACCCAGTACTTC. This encodes CASSQGLAGGRETQYF. Recombination joined TRBV4-1 with TRBJ2-5, and 15 junction bases match TRBD2. The junction shows trimming of 3 bases on V and 5 bases on J, and the gene matches do not reach 4 bases of it. From the germline V gene, CDR1 is MGHRA and CDR2 is YSYEKL. The CDR3, from cysteine to phenylalanine, totals 16 residues. Solely the CDR3 DNA is kept, with 48 bases framed from the first base.